This TCR beta chain comes out of a study of blood T cell repertoires in COVID-19. Study-level background: Specimens from acute and convalescent COVID-19 originated in the United States, Italy and Spain. T cells, B-cell-depleted T cells, or PBMCs provided the cDNA or gDNA that served as material.

In the study's own analysis: Amplification of reference gene primers was used by the study to estimate nucleated cell counts. Libraries were prepared by immunoSEQ multiplex PCR; TCRdb keeps only in-frame clonotypes and omits some of them. V, J and clone size were drawn from that table, and D and trimming were deduced from the DNA. The data hold hundreds of thousands of clones, with 85% observed a single time. Germline assignment: CDR1 KGHSH and CDR2 LQKENI. The CDR3 loop spans 16 amino acids. V lost 3 bases and J lost 2; bases outside the gene matches: 6. This clone came up a few times. Participants came from around 25 US areas, aged roughly 18 to 95 years.

This sequence was found in a woman aged 30 to 39 who had been exposed to COVID-19. This rearrangement joins TRBV18 to TRBJ1-4; TRBD1 matches 7 bases. The sequencing sample was made of PBMCs or T cells enriched from blood (not recorded which). The CDR3 spells CASSPTGRTTNEKLFF. The CDR3 nucleotides are TGTGCCAGCTCACCGACAGGGAGGACGACTAATGAAAAACTGTTTTTT.